These 3 T cell receptor beta chains came from one sample sequenced in a study of neurological immune-mediated disorders. Via MiXCR, TCRdb re-called the 5' RACE reads, giving one row per CDR3 protein. The sample has 110,000 or so distinct CDR3 sequences, roughly 3.2% seen once. Material for sequencing was PBMCs. The receptors were gathered from a woman aged 30 to 39 with multiple sclerosis.

In its sample, this clonotype was seen many times. The CDR3 sequence is CASSSGITEAFF. CDR3 coding DNA: TGCGCCAGCAGCTCGGGGATCACTGAAGCTTTCTTT. This rearrangement joins TRBV5-1 to TRBJ1-1; D uncertain. There are 12 residues in the CDR3. V was cut by 3 bases and J by 4 bases, with 7 bases left in between. Germline CDR1 and CDR2: SGHRS and YFSETQ.

In this sample, this clonotype turned up many times. The chain links TRBV12-5 to TRBJ1-5; no firm D call. Trimming shortened V by 5 bases and J by 5 bases, and 4 bases separated the two germline ends. This CDR3 comprises 11 residues. Germline V gives CDR1 LGHNT, CDR2 FRNRAP. CDR3 amino acids: CASGPDQPQHF. For the CDR3, the DNA is TGTGCTAGTGGTCCCGATCAGCCCCAGCATTTT.

This clonotype was observed at least ten times. The chain is built from TRBV7-2 and TRBJ1-1; 12 nucleotides line up with TRBD1. Germline CDR1 reads SGHTA; CDR2 reads FQGNSA. The CDR3 covers 15 residues. V lost 3 bases and J lost 8; bases outside the gene matches: 7. As DNA, the CDR3 is TGTGCCAGCAGCTTGGGGCCGGGACAGGGGGCCGAAGCTTTCTTT. The encoded protein is CASSLGPGQGAEAFF.